These 10 T cell receptor beta chains share one sample of origin, sequenced in a study of T cell repertoires in cytomegalovirus infection. MiXCR, applied by TCRdb to the reads, yields one record per CDR3 protein. Of roughly 190,000 distinct CDR3 sequences in the sample, more than 9% were seen once. The sample consisted of PBMCs. All receptors derive from a human donor in good health (CMV status not recorded). Some clones in this sample may be carry-over from other donors' samples.

This clonotype turned up a few times. The CDR3 is CASSITSGIIPNEQFF. In nucleotides, the CDR3 is TGTGCCAGTAGTATAACTAGCGGGATAATCCCCAATGAGCAGTTCTTC. The chain uses TRBV19 and TRBJ2-1; 10 bases agree with TRBD2. The CDR3 spans 16 residues. V was pared by 2 bases and J by 6 bases, with 7 bases of the junction left unmatched. Looked up from germline, CDR1 is LNHDA and CDR2 is SQIVND (reference sequence). Based on the CDR3 plus reference TRBV19 and TRBJ2-1, the full variable domain is DGGITQSPKYLFRKEGQNVTLSCEQNLNHDAMYWYRQDPGQGLRLIYYSQIVNDFQKGDIAEGYSVSREKKESFPLTVTSAQKNPTAFYLCASSITSGIIPNEQFFGPGTRLTVL.

There are a few counts of this clonotype. This chain uses TRBV9 with TRBJ1-1, with 8 bases that match TRBD1. This CDR3 spans 14 amino acids. Trimming removed 0 bases from V and 3 bases from J; junction bases left unmatched: 1. Germline loops: CDR1 SGDLS, CDR2 YYNGEE. The CDR3 protein is CASSVAGQDTEAFF. The CDR3 DNA sequence: TGTGCCAGCAGCGTAGCGGGACAGGACACTGAAGCTTTCTTT.

This clonotype has ten or more counts. The chain carries TRBV28 and TRBJ1-2; TRBD1 matches at 8 bases. Trimming took 4 bases from V and 8 from J; bases not matched to a gene: 6. Germline CDR1 and CDR2: MDHEN and SYDVKM. This CDR3 is built from 13 residues. The CDR3 DNA follows: TGTGCCAGCAGTTCCTCACAGGGGGAAGGCTACACCTTC. Translating gives CASSSSQGEGYTF.

Ten or more counts support this clonotype. The V call is TRBV7-9, the J call TRBJ1-2; possible D gene TRBD1, 6 bases. Germline assignment: CDR1 SEHNR and CDR2 FQNEAQ (reference sequence). The CDR3 contains 18 residues. Trimming shortened V by 2 bases and J by 0 bases, and 19 bases separated the two germline ends. CDR3 sequence reads: CASSLSDRTLPTNYGYTF. CDR3 in DNA: TGTGCCAGCAGCTTATCCGACAGGACGCTACCTACTAACTATGGCTACACCTTC. Drawing the rest from reference TRBV7-9 and TRBJ1-2, the complete variable domain is DTGVSQNPRHKITKRGQNVTFRCDPISEHNRLYWYRQTLGQGPEFLTYFQNEAQLEKSRLLSDRFSAERPKGSFSTLEIQRTEQGDSAMYLCASSLSDRTLPTNYGYTFGSGTRLTVV.

This clonotype was seen ten or more times. The gene calls are TRBV7-2 and TRBJ1-3; 8 bases line up with TRBD1. The ends lost 6 bases at V and 4 bases at J; junction bases unmatched: 14. Germline-derived CDR1 and CDR2 are SGHTA and FQGNSA. CDR3 length: 17 residues. This CDR3 is CASRDGQGRMAGNTIYF. The CDR3 nucleotides read TGTGCCAGCAGGGACGGACAGGGCAGAATGGCCGGAAACACCATATATTTT. Using reference TRBV7-2 and TRBJ1-3 for the parts outside the CDR3, the full variable domain is GAGVSQSPSNKVTEKGKDVELRCDPISGHTALYWYRQSLGQGLEFLIYFQGNSAPDKSGLPSDRFSAERTGGSVSTLTIQRTQQEDSAVYLCASRDGQGRMAGNTIYFGEGSWLTVV.

Ten or more counts support this clonotype. The chain combines TRBV20-1 with TRBJ1-2, with 7 nucleotides matching TRBD1. Germline assignment: CDR1 DFQATT and CDR2 SNEGSKA (reference sequence). The V gene end was trimmed by 1 base and the J gene end by 8 bases; junction bases not matched to a gene: 16. The CDR3 sequence is 16 residues long. Written as DNA, the CDR3 is TGCAGTGCTAGAGTTGACCGAACCGAGGGGGCTCACGGCTACACCTTC. It yields the protein CSARVDRTEGAHGYTF.

The genes are TRBV29-1 and TRBJ1-1, with TRBD1 matching over 9 bases. The ends lost 8 bases at V and 5 bases at J; junction bases unmatched: 9. This CDR3 contains 13 residues. In germline, CDR1 is SQVTM, CDR2 ANQGSEA. Written as DNA, the CDR3 is TGCAGCATTTACGGACAGGGGAAAACTGAAGCTTTCTTT. Its translation is CSIYGQGKTEAFF.

The chain has TRBV27 and TRBJ1-2; D may be TRBD1 (6 bases). CDR1 and CDR2 from the germline V gene are MNHEY and SMNVEV (reference sequence). This CDR3 region has 15 residues. Trimming pared 4 bases from V and 8 bases from J, leaving 20 bases between. The CDR3 sequence is CASSSQGLIRYGYTF. The CDR3 DNA is TGTGCCAGCAGTTCACAGGGCCTAATCCGCTACGGCTACACCTTC.

This clonotype occurred many times. V is TRBV7-2 and J is TRBJ2-4, with no clear D. Germline values: CDR1 SGHTA, CDR2 FQGNSA. V was pared by 1 base and J by 7 bases, with 5 bases between. The CDR3 totals 12 residues. The CDR3 sequence is CASSLEGNIQYF. The CDR3 DNA follows: TGTGCCAGCAGCTTAGAAGGGAACATTCAGTACTTC.

At least ten counts were recorded for this clonotype. V gene TRBV10-2 combines with J gene TRBJ1-1; D is perhaps TRBD1 (6 bases). This CDR3 region has 12 residues. Germline V gene sequence: CDR1 WSHSY, CDR2 SAAADI. V shed 6 bases and J shed 9 bases, with 14 bases lying between them. The CDR3 region is CASSQGGYQAFF. The CDR3 region has the DNA TGCGCCAGCAGCCAAGGGGGTTACCAAGCTTTCTTT.